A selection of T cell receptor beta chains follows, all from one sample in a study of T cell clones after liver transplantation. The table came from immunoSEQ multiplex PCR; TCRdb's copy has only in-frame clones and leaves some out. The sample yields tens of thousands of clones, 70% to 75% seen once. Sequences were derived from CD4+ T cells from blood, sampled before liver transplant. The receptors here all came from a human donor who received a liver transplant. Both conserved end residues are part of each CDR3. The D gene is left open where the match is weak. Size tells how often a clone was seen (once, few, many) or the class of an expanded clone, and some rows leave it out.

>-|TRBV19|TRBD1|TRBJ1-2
CASFPGTGYGYTF
TGTGCCAGCTTTCCCGGGACAGGGTATGGCTACACCTTC
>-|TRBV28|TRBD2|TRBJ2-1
CASSWTSGGANEQFF
TGTGCCAGCAGTTGGACTAGCGGGGGGGCCAATGAGCAGTTCTTC
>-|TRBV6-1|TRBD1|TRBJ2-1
CASSEDLPRQGQEQFF
TGTGCCAGCAGTGAGGATCTTCCTCGACAGGGACAAGAGCAGTTCTTC
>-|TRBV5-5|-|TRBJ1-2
CASSQEGGTYGYTF
TGTGCCAGCAGCCAAGAGGGGGGGACCTATGGCTACACCTTC
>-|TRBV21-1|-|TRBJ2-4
CASSKRGQGKVAKNIQYF
TGTGCCAGCAGCAAAAGAGGACAGGGGAAGGTGGCCAAAAACATTCAGTACTTC
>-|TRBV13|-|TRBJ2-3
CASSLDRGGDTQYF
TGTGCCAGCAGCTTAGATAGGGGCGGCGATACGCAGTATTTT
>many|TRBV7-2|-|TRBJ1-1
CASSQRQESAAFF
TGTGCCAGCAGCCAGCGACAGGAGTCCGCAGCTTTCTTT
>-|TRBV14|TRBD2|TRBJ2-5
CASSQVGGIKTQYF
TGTGCCAGCAGCCAAGTGGGGGGGATCAAGACCCAGTACTTC
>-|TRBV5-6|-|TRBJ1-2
CASSLVGVVNYGYTF
TGTGCCAGCAGCTTGGTCGGGGTAGTCAACTATGGCTACACCTTC
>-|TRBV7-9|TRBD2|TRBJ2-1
CASSPGTSGGYEQFF
TGTGCCAGCAGCCCCGGGACTAGCGGGGGGTATGAGCAGTTCTTC
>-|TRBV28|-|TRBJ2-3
CASVGGTSTDTQYF
TGTGCCAGCGTAGGCGGCACTAGCACAGATACGCAGTATTTT
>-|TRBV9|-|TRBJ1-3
CASSETVSGNTIYF
TGTGCCAGCAGCGAAACAGTCTCCGGAAACACCATATATTTT
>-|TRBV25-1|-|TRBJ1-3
CASSESHSGGNTIYF
TGTGCCAGCAGTGAATCCCACAGCGGGGGAAACACCATATATTTT
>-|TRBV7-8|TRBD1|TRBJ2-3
CASRQGQGKDTQYF
TGTGCCAGCAGGCAGGGACAGGGGAAAGATACGCAGTATTTT
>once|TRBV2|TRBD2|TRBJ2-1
CASGSGLAIYNEQFF
TGTGCCAGCGGATCGGGACTAGCGATCTACAATGAGCAGTTCTTC
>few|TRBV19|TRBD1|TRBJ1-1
CASRPSRGSMNTEAFF
TGTGCCAGTAGGCCGTCCAGGGGGAGTATGAACACTGAAGCTTTCTTT
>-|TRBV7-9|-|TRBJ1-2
CASSSDTSPYGYTF
TGTGCCAGCAGCTCGGACACTTCTCCCTATGGCTACACCTTC
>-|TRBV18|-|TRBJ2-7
CASSPPWDFGSGYEQYF
TGTGCCAGCTCACCACCGTGGGACTTTGGTAGTGGCTACGAGCAGTACTTC
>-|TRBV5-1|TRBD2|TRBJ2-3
CASSLEIAGSDTQYF
TGCGCCAGCAGCTTGGAAATAGCGGGGTCTGATACGCAGTATTTT
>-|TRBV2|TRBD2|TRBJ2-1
CASSIPSGGPEQFF
TGTGCCAGCAGTATACCTAGCGGGGGGCCAGAGCAGTTCTTC
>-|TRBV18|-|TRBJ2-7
CASSPNMAEQYF
TGTGCCAGCTCACCAAATATGGCCGAGCAGTACTTC
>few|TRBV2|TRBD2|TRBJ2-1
CASIERGYNEQFF
TGTGCCAGCATAGAGCGGGGGTACAATGAGCAGTTCTTC
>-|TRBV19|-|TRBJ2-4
CASSSRLAVAKNIQYF
TGTGCCAGTAGTTCCCGTCTAGCTGTGGCCAAAAACATTCAGTACTTC
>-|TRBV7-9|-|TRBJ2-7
CASSPRDRSLGHEQYF
TGTGCCAGCAGCCCGCGGGACAGATCCCTTGGTCACGAGCAGTACTTC
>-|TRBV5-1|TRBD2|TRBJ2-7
CASSYGLVDEQYF
TGCGCCAGCAGCTATGGACTAGTCGACGAGCAGTACTTC
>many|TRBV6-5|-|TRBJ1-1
CASSLKKNTEAFF
TGTGCCAGCAGTTTAAAAAAGAACACTGAAGCTTTCTTT
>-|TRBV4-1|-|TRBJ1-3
CASSQDWGPGNTIYF
TGCGCCAGCAGCCAAGATTGGGGGCCCGGAAACACCATATATTTT
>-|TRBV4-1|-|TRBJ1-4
CASSQEGGGAEKLFF
TGCGCCAGCAGCCAAGAGGGGGGAGGGGCTGAAAAACTGTTTTTT
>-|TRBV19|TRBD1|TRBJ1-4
CASGTGGSEKLFF
TGTGCCAGTGGGACAGGGGGCAGCGAAAAACTGTTTTTT
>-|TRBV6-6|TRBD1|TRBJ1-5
CASSYSDRARPQHF
TGTGCCAGCAGTTACTCCGACAGGGCCCGGCCCCAGCATTTT
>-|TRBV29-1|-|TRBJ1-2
CTQGPYYGYTF
TGCACCCAGGGGCCATACTATGGCTACACCTTC
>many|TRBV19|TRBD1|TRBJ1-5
CASSMGTGDVRQPQHF
TGTGCCAGTAGTATGGGGACAGGGGACGTACGGCAGCCCCAGCATTTT
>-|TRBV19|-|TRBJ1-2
CASSIQLANYGYTF
TGTGCCAGTAGTATCCAGCTAGCTAACTATGGCTACACCTTC
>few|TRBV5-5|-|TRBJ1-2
CASRTAGYGYTF
TGTGCCAGTCGGACAGCCGGCTATGGCTACACCTTC
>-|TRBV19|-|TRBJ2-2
CATRRTGELFF
TGTGCCACCCGGAGGACCGGGGAGCTGTTTTTT
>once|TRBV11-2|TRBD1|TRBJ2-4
CASSLRDSQYF
TGTGCCAGCAGCTTACGGGACAGTCAGTACTTC
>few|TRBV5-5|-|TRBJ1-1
CASSKQSLDTEAFF
TGTGCCAGCAGCAAACAGAGTTTGGACACTGAAGCTTTCTTT
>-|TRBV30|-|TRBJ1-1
CAWSLPGLGLGNTEAFF
TGTGCCTGGAGCCTACCGGGTCTCGGACTGGGAAACACTGAAGCTTTCTTT